The present TCR beta chain was sequenced within a study of blood T cell repertoires in COVID-19. Across the study: Donors in the United States, Italy and Spain gave samples during acute or convalescent COVID-19. PBMCs, B-cell-depleted T cells, or T cells provided the cDNA or gDNA that made up the material.

Self-reported history from a screening survey and questionnaire set each donor's cohort. Original processing notes: Amplification with reference gene primers provided the estimates of nucleated cell counts. Profiling relied on immunoSEQ multiplex PCR, and the TCRdb table lists in-frame clones only, not all of them. V and J calls and clone size come straight from that table; D and trimming were deduced from the DNA. This table holds over 200,000 clones, nearly 90% found once. Germline lookup yields CDR1 LNHNV and CDR2 YYDKDF (reference sequence). The CDR3 is 15 residues long. V gave up 2 bases and J gave up 4 bases; unmatched junction bases: 6.

The chain uses TRBV15 and TRBJ1-2, with TRBD1 matching over 8 bases. This sequence was found in a young man who had been exposed to COVID-19. The sample comprised PBMCs or T cells enriched from blood (not recorded which). The DNA of the CDR3 is TGTGCCACCAGCAGACAGGGGGCATCAATCTATGGCTACACCTTC. It translates to CATSRQGASIYGYTF.